This entry lists 22 T cell receptor beta chains sequenced from one sample in a study of blood T cell repertoires in COVID-19. Measured with immunoSEQ multiplex PCR; TCRdb has only the in-frame clones, and not every one. The sample contains around 300,000 clones, 65% to 90% of which appear only once. Sequencing input: peripheral blood. All receptors derive from a human donor in a cohort sampled during active COVID-19.

The chain links TRBV6-5 to TRBJ2-5; no clear D. The length of the CDR3 is 13 residues. CDR1 is MNHEY and CDR2 is SVGAGI in the germline V gene. Trimming pared 8 bases from V and 2 bases from J, leaving 12 bases between. CDR3 residues: CASLSDFQETQYF. The CDR3, as DNA: TGTGCCAGCCTGTCAGACTTTCAAGAGACCCAGTACTTC.

The V and J genes are TRBV7-2 and TRBJ1-1, with 7 bases aligning to TRBD1. CDR1 SGHTA and CDR2 FQGNSA come from the germline V gene. This CDR3 spans 15 amino acids. The ends lost 5 bases at V and 1 base at J; junction bases unmatched: 7. The CDR3 reads CASSPGTAKNTEAFF. As DNA, the CDR3 is TGTGCCAGCAGCCCCGGGACAGCAAAGAACACTGAAGCTTTCTTT.

V usage is TRBV6-5 and J usage is TRBJ1-2; 9 bases are a match to TRBD1. J lost 7 bases, V lost 4 bases, and 7 bases had no gene match. From germline, CDR1 is MNHEY and CDR2 SVGAGI. This CDR3 region has 14 residues. CDR3 coding DNA: TGTGCCAGCAGTTCAGGACAGGGGACGGCTGGCTACACCTTC. This sequence encodes CASSSGQGTAGYTF.

The chain employs TRBV2 and TRBJ1-4; D might be TRBD1 (5 bases). This CDR3 comprises 15 residues. The V end was cut by 6 bases, the J end by 8 bases, with 19 bases between. Germline CDR1 and CDR2: SNHLY and FYNNEI. CDR3 nucleotides: TGTGCCAGCAGGGCGGCGGCAGGGCAGGCGGAAAAACTGTTTTTT. Translation gives CASRAAAGQAEKLFF.

The V call is TRBV11-2, the J call TRBJ2-6, with a weak D call TRBD2 (5 bases). Germline assignment: CDR1 SGHAT and CDR2 FQNNGV. This CDR3 has 18 amino acids. V shed 6 bases and J shed 0 bases, with 18 bases lying between them. The CDR3, as DNA: TGTGCCAGCAGAAACCCGGGGAGACGGAACTCTGGGGCCAACGTCCTGACTTTC. Its protein product is CASRNPGRRNSGANVLTF.

The chain recombines TRBV18 with TRBJ1-4; the match to TRBD1 covers 7 bases. V was pared by 2 bases and J by 7 bases, with 10 bases of the junction left unmatched. Germline CDR1 reads KGHSH; CDR2 reads LQKENI. The CDR3 is 16 residues long. DNA for the CDR3: TGTGCCAGCTCACCAAATCTTAGACAGGGCGGTGAAAAACTGTTTTTT. Translating gives CASSPNLRQGGEKLFF.

The chain joins TRBV6-6 to TRBJ1-2, with TRBD1 identical over 7 bases. There are 13 residues in the CDR3. Germline CDR1 MNHNY, CDR2 SVGAGI (reference sequence). V shed 7 bases, J shed 5 bases, and the junction held 7 bases outside the gene matches. The CDR3 DNA sequence: TGTGCCAGCACCACGGGACAGATGTATGGCTACACCTTC. It codes for CASTTGQMYGYTF.

The V call is TRBV30, the J call TRBJ2-1; D gene ambiguous. Germline V gene data show CDR1 as GTSNPN and CDR2 as SVGIG (reference sequence). The V end was cut by 0 bases, the J end by 9 bases, with 15 bases between. The CDR3 runs to 14 residues. The CDR3 loop is CAWSVEEFYLEQFF. Written as DNA, the CDR3 is TGTGCCTGGAGTGTAGAGGAGTTTTACCTTGAGCAGTTCTTC.

This clone has only one observation. The chain uses TRBV6-6 and TRBJ2-1; D is unresolved. V shed 6 bases and J shed 6 bases, with 15 bases lying between them. Looked up from germline, CDR1 is MNHNY and CDR2 is SVGAGI (reference sequence). CDR3 length: 14 amino acids. This CDR3 reads CASSDSSSRNEQFF. For the CDR3, the DNA is TGTGCCAGCAGCGACTCTAGTTCCCGCAATGAGCAGTTCTTC.

As DNA, the CDR3 is TGTGCCAGCAGCCAGGAGATCCACCAAAGCCGCACAGATACGCAGTATTTT. It is translated as CASSQEIHQSRTDTQYF. The chain carries TRBV3-1 (or the pseudogene TRBV3-2) and TRBJ2-3; D is unclear. V was trimmed by 3 bases and J by 1 base, leaving 17 bases between them. The CDR3 has 17 residues. In germline, CDR1 is LGHDT, CDR2 YNNKEL (reference sequence).

The V gene is TRBV6-2 or TRBV6-3, the J gene TRBJ2-6; D is perhaps TRBD1 (6 bases). The CDR3 loop spans 18 amino acids. V was cut by 5 bases and J by 1 base, with 18 bases left in between. Germline CDR1 MNHEY, CDR2 SVGEGT. DNA of the CDR3: TGTGCCAGCAGTACCCGACAGGCGGCTTATTCTGGGGCCAACGTCCTGACTTTC. Its protein is CASSTRQAAYSGANVLTF.

The chain recombines TRBV4-1 with TRBJ2-7; D is unresolved. The germline V gene has CDR1 MGHRA and CDR2 YSYEKL. With 3 bases removed from V and 2 bases from J, the gap between germline ends came to 14 bases. The CDR3 consists of 15 residues. The CDR3 is CASSQSASFPYEQYF. In DNA form, the CDR3 reads TGCGCCAGCAGCCAGTCAGCGTCGTTTCCCTACGAGCAGTACTTC.

This clone was seen only once. The chain carries TRBV28 and TRBJ2-1; TRBD2 matches 12 bases. J gave up 0 bases and V 6 bases, and 3 bases lay outside the gene matches. Germline assignment: CDR1 MDHEN and CDR2 SYDVKM. This CDR3 has 16 residues. CDR3 DNA: TGTGCCAGCAGAACTAGCGGGAGGCTCTCCTACAATGAGCAGTTCTTC. Its protein product is CASRTSGRLSYNEQFF.

The CDR3 loop reads CASSPGLAANTAFQETQYF. CDR3 coding DNA: TGTGCCAGCAGCCCCGGACTAGCAGCAAATACCGCCTTCCAAGAGACCCAGTACTTC. The chain has TRBV9 and TRBJ2-5, with 8 bases matching TRBD2. J was trimmed by 1 base and V by 4 bases; bases with no gene match: 18. Germline V gives CDR1 SGDLS, CDR2 YYNGEE. The CDR3 totals 19 residues.

The CDR3: CASGRDRGLSYNSPLHF. The CDR3 DNA sequence: TGTGCCAGTGGCCGGGACAGGGGCCTCTCCTATAATTCACCCCTCCACTTT. The chain has TRBV27 and TRBJ1-6, with 10 nucleotides matching TRBD1. V dropped 9 bases and J dropped 0; count of bases not matched to a gene: 8. From germline, CDR1 is MNHEY and CDR2 SMNVEV (reference sequence). The CDR3 has 17 residues.

This clone showed up just once. This chain connects TRBV4-3 to TRBJ1-5; D might be TRBD1 (5 bases). CDR1 LGHNA and CDR2 YSLEER come from the germline V gene. The CDR3 is 13 residues long. V lost 1 base to trimming and J lost 10 bases, with 11 bases between them. CDR3 in DNA: TGCGCCAGCAGCCAAGGGGAGGGGAACCCCCAGCATTTT. This encodes CASSQGEGNPQHF.

V usage is TRBV18 and J usage is TRBJ1-2; D possibly corresponds to TRBD1 (6 bases). The germline V and J ends were trimmed by 4 bases and 6 bases, with 9 bases remaining between them. The CDR3 runs to 12 residues. The V gene's germline CDR1 is KGHSH and CDR2 LQKENI. CDR3 in amino acids: CASSLGTHGYTF. The CDR3 nucleotides read TGTGCCAGCTCACTCGGGACACATGGCTACACCTTC.

This rearrangement joins TRBV7-8 to TRBJ2-5; 10 positions agree with TRBD2. Germline V CDR1 and CDR2: SGHVS, FQNEAQ. V gave up 6 bases and J gave up 0 bases; unmatched junction bases: 7. The length of the CDR3 is 16 residues. The CDR3 region has the DNA TGTGCCAGCAGTCGGACTAGCGGTGGGTACCAAGAGACCCAGTACTTC. Protein sequence: CASSRTSGGYQETQYF. The full variable domain, in which reference TRBV7-8 and TRBJ2-5 provide the parts outside the CDR3, is GAGVSQSPRYKVAKRGQDVALRCDPISGHVSLFWYQQALGQGPEFLTYFQNEAQLDKSGLPSDRFFAERPEGSVSTLKIQRTQQEDSAVYLCASSRTSGGYQETQYFGPGTRLLVL.

In regard to this clone: This could be a read error, since a much larger clone is one nucleotide away. The chain links TRBV5-1 to TRBJ2-1, with 11 bases fitting TRBD2. J gave up 4 bases and V 4 bases, and 4 bases lay outside the gene matches. The CDR3 loop spans 15 amino acids. From germline, CDR1 is SGHRS and CDR2 YFSETQ. The CDR3 sequence is CASSLRLAGYNEQFF. The CDR3 DNA follows: TGCGCCAGCAGCCTCCGACTAGCGGGGTACAATGAGCAGTTCTTC.

This clone was seen only a few times. The chain has TRBV5-8 and TRBJ2-6, with a tentative D call TRBD1 (5 bases). The V gene's germline CDR1 is SGHTS and CDR2 YDEGEE. This CDR3 is 15 amino acids long. Trimming removed 3 bases from V and 0 bases from J, with 7 bases in between. CDR3: CASSSDSSGANVLTF. CDR3 sequence (DNA): TGTGCCAGCAGCTCCGACAGCTCTGGGGCCAACGTCCTGACTTTC.

The chain joins TRBV7-7 to TRBJ2-5; TRBD1 aligns across 8 bases. Per the germline V gene, CDR1 is SSHAT and CDR2 is FNYEAQ (reference sequence). V shed 6 bases, J shed 3 bases, and the junction held 9 bases outside the gene matches. The CDR3 is 15 residues long. The CDR3 here is CASRRGTGAKETQYF. CDR3 in DNA: TGTGCCAGCAGGAGAGGGACAGGTGCTAAAGAGACCCAGTACTTC.

The chain couples TRBV10-3 to TRBJ2-6; D might be TRBD2 (5 bases). Germline-derived CDR1 and CDR2 are ENHRY and SYGVKD. The V end was cut by 10 bases, the J end by 4 bases, with 14 bases between. The CDR3 is made up of 14 amino acids. Here the CDR3 reads CASGGTTGANVLTF. CDR3 in DNA: TGTGCCAGCGGAGGAACCACCGGGGCCAACGTCCTGACTTTC.